This TCR beta chain is drawn from a study of shared clonotypes between healthy human individuals. Background on the study: Donors consisted of two women and three men between 18 and 49. Broader study findings: Compared with clonotypes that all four donors shared, non-shared clonotypes had lower generation probabilities.

Repertoires were generated with immunoSEQ multiplex PCR, while TCRdb's copy carries only in-frame clones and drops some. The sample contains about 2.1 million clones, around 95% of which appear only once. CD45RO-negative CD8 cells positively selected for CCR7 made up the naive population, which excluded terminally differentiated effector memory CD45RA+ cells. Details on this clone: Its target is unknown. The same CDR3 also results from other DNA sequences found in this sample.

The receptor was derived from a man younger than 35 in good health. Some clones in this sample may be carry-over from other donors' samples. Sequenced input: naive CD8+ T cells from PBMCs.

CDR3 protein: CASSIGTEAFF. The DNA of the CDR3 is TGTGCCAGTAGTATTGGCACTGAAGCTTTCTTT. The chain uses TRBV19 and TRBJ1-1; D is unresolved. Germline CDR1 and CDR2: LNHDA and SQIVND (reference sequence). CDR3 length: 11 residues. V was pared by 3 bases and J by 4 bases, with 3 bases between.